The 30 T cell receptor beta chains presented below share a single source sample, sequenced in a study of cytomegalovirus exposure and HLA in healthy donors. The PCR contained 60 Vbeta and 13 Jbeta primers. Using immunoSEQ multiplex PCR, the repertoire was profiled, and TCRdb retains in-frame clones only, with some absent. The sample carries roughly 35,000 clones, around half recorded once. Sequencing used PBMCs. Receptor source: a woman aged 40 to 50 in good health and CMV-seropositive.

The chain recombines TRBV7-8 with TRBJ1-2; 7 positions match TRBD1. This CDR3 is 14 amino acids long. The germline CDR1 and CDR2 sequences are SGHVS and FQNEAQ. Losses at the gene ends were 5 bases for V and 0 bases for J; bases not matched to a gene: 3. The DNA of the CDR3 is TGTGCCAGCAGCCACGGACAGGCTAACTATGGCTACACCTTC. It translates to CASSHGQANYGYTF. The full variable domain, completed using reference TRBV7-8 and TRBJ1-2, is GAGVSQSPRYKVAKRGQDVALRCDPISGHVSLFWYQQALGQGPEFLTYFQNEAQLDKSGLPSDRFFAERPEGSVSTLKIQRTQQEDSAVYLCASSHGQANYGYTFGSGTRLTVV.

CDR3 nucleotide sequence: TGTGCCAGCAGCGGGACAGGGGGCACAGATACGCAGTATTTT. Translation: CASSGTGGTDTQYF. The genes are TRBV5-4 and TRBJ2-3, with 10 nucleotides matching TRBD1. Germline V gene sequence: CDR1 SGHNT, CDR2 YYREEE (reference sequence). V was clipped by 4 bases and J by 1 base; unmatched bases: 0. CDR3 length: 14 amino acids.

The chain couples TRBV9 to TRBJ2-2; TRBD1 aligns across 12 bases. The CDR3 extends over 14 amino acids. Germline V gene data show CDR1 as SGDLS and CDR2 as YYNGEE. With V trimmed by 4 bases and J by 6 bases, 1 base remained unmatched. CDR3 region: CASSWDRGPGELFF. The DNA of the CDR3 is TGTGCCAGCAGCTGGGACAGGGGGCCCGGGGAGCTGTTTTTT.

This rearrangement joins TRBV5-4 to TRBJ2-1; 10 nucleotides agree with TRBD2. After removal of 1 base from V and 1 base from J, the junction contained 8 bases not matched to a gene. Per germline, CDR1 SGHNT and CDR2 YYREEE (reference sequence). CDR3 length equals 18 residues. The CDR3 protein is CASSLKSGGAGSYNEQFF. Written as DNA, the CDR3 is TGTGCCAGCAGCTTGAAAAGCGGGGGGGCCGGGTCCTACAATGAGCAGTTCTTC.

The chain carries TRBV12-5 and TRBJ1-1, with TRBD1 identical over 8 bases. In germline, CDR1 is LGHNT, CDR2 FRNRAP. This CDR3 contains 14 residues. V gave up 6 bases and J gave up 4 bases; unmatched junction bases: 7. CDR3 coding DNA: TGTGCTAGTGGCAAAGGACAGGGCGGCACTGAAGCTTTCTTT. This gives the protein CASGKGQGGTEAFF.

The chain joins TRBV4-3 to TRBJ2-7; 8 nucleotides agree with TRBD1. Germline V gives CDR1 LGHNA, CDR2 YSLEER. After removal of 0 bases from V and 1 base from J, the junction contained 2 bases not matched to a gene. The CDR3 spans 15 residues. This chain's CDR3 is CASSQEDRVSYEQYF. The CDR3 nucleotides are TGCGCCAGCAGCCAAGAGGACAGGGTATCCTACGAGCAGTACTTC.

The chain couples TRBV27 to TRBJ1-1; 7 bases map to TRBD1. Germline lookup yields CDR1 MNHEY and CDR2 SMNVEV (reference sequence). The V gene end was trimmed by 5 bases and the J gene end by 5 bases; junction bases not matched to a gene: 11. The CDR3 runs 15 residues. The CDR3 DNA reads as TGTGCCAGCAGTACCAGAGACAGGGCTAGTACTGAAGCTTTCTTT. The encoded protein is CASSTRDRASTEAFF.

The V gene is TRBV7-9, the J gene TRBJ1-1; 8 positions agree with TRBD1. The CDR3 contains 16 residues. Germline assignment: CDR1 SEHNR and CDR2 FQNEAQ (reference sequence). The trim removed 2 bases at V and 0 bases at J, leaving 5 bases unmatched. CDR3 sequence (DNA): TGTGCCAGCAGCTTACGACAGGGGATTTTGAACACTGAAGCTTTCTTT. Protein: CASSLRQGILNTEAFF.

This clone was counted between two and nine times. The V and J genes are TRBV4-3 and TRBJ2-5; TRBD2 matches 11 bases. The CDR3 loop spans 17 amino acids. V was pared by 0 bases and J by 2 bases, with 5 bases of the junction left unmatched. Germline V gene sequence: CDR1 LGHNA, CDR2 YSLEER. CDR3 DNA sequence: TGCGCCAGCAGCCAAGATAACCTAGCGGGGGGTCAAGAGACCCAGTACTTC. Its protein is CASSQDNLAGGQETQYF.

This clone turned up a few times. V and J are TRBV11-2 and TRBJ1-2, with TRBD1 identical over 7 bases. The CDR3 length is 13 residues. J gave up 6 bases and V 8 bases, and 9 bases lay outside the gene matches. Germline V lookup: CDR1 SGHAT, CDR2 FQNNGV. DNA of the CDR3: TGTGCCAGCCAAGGACAGGTGAGGGATGGCTACACCTTC. Residues: CASQGQVRDGYTF.

The V call is TRBV30, the J call TRBJ1-1; a weak D match, TRBD1 (5 bases). Germline CDR1 reads GTSNPN; CDR2 reads SVGIG (reference sequence). The CDR3 runs 12 residues. V shed 4 bases and J shed 3 bases, with 9 bases lying between them. Written as DNA, the CDR3 is TGTGCCTGGACCCGACAGTACACTGAAGCTTTCTTT. It yields the protein CAWTRQYTEAFF.

The chain uses TRBV30 and TRBJ2-7; no clear D. Germline CDR1 and CDR2: GTSNPN and SVGIG (reference sequence). Between the trimmed V and J ends, which lost 0 bases and 2 bases, there was a span of 17 bases. This CDR3 is 16 amino acids long. The CDR3 loop is CAWSVRSAVLAYEQYF. The CDR3 region has the DNA TGTGCCTGGAGTGTACGAAGCGCGGTCCTCGCCTACGAGCAGTACTTC.

The rearrangement joins TRBV20-1 to TRBJ1-2; D gene ambiguous. V was cut by 8 bases and J by 6 bases, with 13 bases left in between. In germline, CDR1 is DFQATT, CDR2 SNEGSKA (reference sequence). This CDR3 contains 11 residues. The CDR3 nucleotides read TGCAGTCTTAGTCCGGGGAATGGCTACACCTTC. Its protein is CSLSPGNGYTF.

The chain carries TRBV6-5 and TRBJ2-7; D might be TRBD2 (6 bases). V shed 6 bases and J shed 6 bases, with 12 bases lying between them. The CDR3 consists of 12 residues. Germline V CDR1 and CDR2: MNHEY, SVGAGI. The CDR3 coding sequence is TGTGCCAGCAGCCATACTAGCTCCGAGCAGTACTTC. It encodes CASSHTSSEQYF.

Details on this clone: Within the sample, other DNA sequences also encode this same CDR3. This chain joins TRBV11-2 and TRBJ1-1; possible D gene TRBD1, 5 bases. Trimming shortened V by 2 bases and J by 5 bases, and 15 bases separated the two germline ends. This CDR3 is built from 15 residues. Germline CDR1 SGHAT, CDR2 FQNNGV. This CDR3 reads CASSLSVSGGTEAFF. CDR3 nucleotides: TGTGCCAGCAGCTTATCGGTTTCGGGGGGGACTGAAGCTTTCTTT.

In its sample, this clone was seen a few times. The chain employs TRBV29-1 and TRBJ2-3; a possible D gene is TRBD2 (5 bases). This CDR3 has 14 amino acids. Germline V gives CDR1 SQVTM, CDR2 ANQGSEA. V dropped 4 bases and J dropped 2 bases, with 13 bases sitting between them. CDR3 DNA: TGCAGCGTTGTGGGAAGACTAAACACAGATACGCAGTATTTT. Translation: CSVVGRLNTDTQYF.

This clone was observed a few times. The chain couples TRBV6-5 to TRBJ2-7; 8 bases are a match to TRBD1. Germline V lookup: CDR1 MNHEY, CDR2 SVGAGI. V dropped 7 bases and J dropped 0; count of bases not matched to a gene: 8. The CDR3 contains 15 residues. CDR3 in DNA: TGTGCCAGCACAATTAGGACAGGGAGCTCCTACGAGCAGTACTTC. Amino acid sequence: CASTIRTGSSYEQYF.

The chain carries TRBV11-3 and TRBJ2-7, with D maybe TRBD2 (7 bases). Trimming left V 5 bases short and J 6 bases short, with 14 bases between. Germline V gives CDR1 SGHNT, CDR2 YENEEA. This CDR3 comprises 13 residues. The CDR3 region has the DNA TGTGCCAGCAGCCACGCCGGGGGGCTCGAGCAGTACTTC. Amino acids: CASSHAGGLEQYF.

The rearrangement joins TRBV5-6 to TRBJ2-1, with D perhaps matching TRBD2 (5 bases). The V gene's germline CDR1 is SGHDT and CDR2 YYEEEE. This CDR3 region has 15 residues. V lost 4 bases and J 7 bases, leaving 18 bases between the germline ends. The CDR3 bases are TGTGCCAGCAGCCTCTCGGGAAGAGGGTCTAATGAGCAGTTCTTC. Translated, it gives CASSLSGRGSNEQFF.

V is TRBV7-2 and J is TRBJ1-2, with D maybe TRBD1 (6 bases). Germline CDR1 reads SGHTA; CDR2 reads FQGNSA. The CDR3 consists of 16 residues. Trimming took off 5 bases at V and 6 bases at J, with 22 bases between the two ends. The CDR3 bases are TGTGCCAGCAGCCCTAGAGGGGCCGCAGGGGTTGATGGCTACACCTTC. Translated, it gives CASSPRGAAGVDGYTF.

This chain joins TRBV11-2 and TRBJ1-1; D gene ambiguous. From germline, CDR1 is SGHAT and CDR2 FQNNGV. This CDR3 has 13 residues. Trimming left V 5 bases short and J 5 bases short, with 12 bases between. CDR3 amino acids: CASSPGSRTEAFF. The DNA of the CDR3 is TGTGCCAGCAGCCCTGGTTCGCGGACTGAAGCTTTCTTT.

The chain combines TRBV5-1 with TRBJ2-5; 7 nucleotides agree with TRBD1. J was trimmed by 4 bases and V by 2 bases; bases with no gene match: 2. Per the germline V gene, CDR1 is SGHRS and CDR2 is YFSETQ. The CDR3 covers 13 residues. CDR3 sequence (DNA): TGCGCCAGCAGCTTACAGGGGTCAGAGACCCAGTACTTC. It encodes CASSLQGSETQYF.

The sample holds a few counts of this clone. The V and J genes are TRBV7-3 and TRBJ2-3; the D is unclear. There are 13 residues in the CDR3. V was pared by 4 bases and J by 2 bases, with 7 bases between. Germline CDR1 reads SGHTA; CDR2 reads FQGTGA. CDR3 bases: TGTGCCAGCAGCTCAGGCCACACAGATACGCAGTATTTT. Amino acids: CASSSGHTDTQYF.

The V gene is TRBV7-2, the J gene TRBJ2-1; TRBD2 matches at 7 bases. The CDR3 sequence is 15 residues long. Germline V gene sequence: CDR1 SGHTA, CDR2 FQGNSA. The ends lost 5 bases at V and 4 bases at J; junction bases unmatched: 8. CDR3 in amino acids: CASSVSGDSYNEQFF. DNA for the CDR3: TGTGCCAGCAGCGTAAGCGGGGACTCGTACAATGAGCAGTTCTTC.

This clone was counted between two and nine times. The chain couples TRBV19 to TRBJ2-2, with unresolved D. This CDR3 comprises 13 residues. CDR1 is LNHDA and CDR2 is SQIVND in the germline V gene (reference sequence). Trimming pared 8 bases from V and 7 bases from J, leaving 14 bases between. The CDR3 spells CASSLSIDGELFF. The DNA for the CDR3 is TGTGCCAGTTCGCTCTCTATAGACGGGGAGCTGTTTTTT.

The CDR3 reads CAWTRTSGGVDEQFF. CDR3 DNA: TGTGCCTGGACCCGGACTAGCGGGGGTGTGGATGAGCAGTTCTTC. This chain links TRBV30 with TRBJ2-1; 13 bases map to TRBD2. The germline V gene encodes CDR1 GTSNPN and CDR2 SVGIG (reference sequence). V shed 4 bases, J shed 8 bases, and the junction held 8 bases outside the gene matches. The CDR3 spans 15 residues.

This chain connects TRBV30 to TRBJ2-3; weak D call: TRBD2 (6 bases). From germline, CDR1 is GTSNPN and CDR2 SVGIG (reference sequence). V was cut by 1 base and J by 1 base, with 12 bases left in between. The CDR3 is 15 amino acids. CDR3 protein: CAWSEWGLGTDTQYF. The CDR3 DNA follows: TGTGCCTGGAGTGAGTGGGGACTGGGCACAGATACGCAGTATTTT.

J is TRBJ2-1 and V is TRBV19; the match to TRBD1 covers 7 bases. The CDR3 contains 14 residues. Germline CDR1 reads LNHDA; CDR2 reads SQIVND (reference sequence). V lost 5 bases, J lost 7 bases, and 8 bases stayed unmatched. The CDR3 loop reads CASSHGQETNEQFF. CDR3 DNA: TGTGCCAGTAGTCATGGACAGGAGACTAATGAGCAGTTCTTC.

This chain links TRBV9 with TRBJ2-5; D possibly corresponds to TRBD2 (7 bases). CDR3 length: 15 amino acids. V was pared by 0 bases and J by 5 bases, with 14 bases between. Germline values: CDR1 SGDLS, CDR2 YYNGEE. The CDR3 sequence is CASSVGGGGAETQYF. The CDR3 bases are TGTGCCAGCAGCGTAGGTGGGGGGGGCGCGGAGACCCAGTACTTC.

V and J are TRBV2 and TRBJ1-2; the match to TRBD1 covers 11 bases. Germline V CDR1 and CDR2: SNHLY, FYNNEI. Trimming at V came to 2 bases and at J to 7 bases, leaving 9 bases not matched to a gene. The CDR3 length is 16 residues. The CDR3 sequence is CASSEWRTGGVGGYTF. The CDR3 nucleotides are TGTGCCAGCAGTGAATGGAGGACAGGGGGCGTTGGTGGCTACACCTTC.